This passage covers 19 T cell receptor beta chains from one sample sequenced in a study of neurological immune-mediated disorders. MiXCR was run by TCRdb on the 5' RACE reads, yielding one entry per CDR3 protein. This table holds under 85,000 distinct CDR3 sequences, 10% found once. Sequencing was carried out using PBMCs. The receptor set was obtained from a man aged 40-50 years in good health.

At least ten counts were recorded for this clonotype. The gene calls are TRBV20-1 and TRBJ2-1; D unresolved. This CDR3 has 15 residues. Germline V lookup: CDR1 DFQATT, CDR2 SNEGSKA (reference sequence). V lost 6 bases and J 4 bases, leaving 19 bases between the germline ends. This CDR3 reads CSATSDDHIYNEQFF. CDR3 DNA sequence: TGCAGTGCGACTTCGGACGATCACATATACAATGAGCAGTTCTTC.

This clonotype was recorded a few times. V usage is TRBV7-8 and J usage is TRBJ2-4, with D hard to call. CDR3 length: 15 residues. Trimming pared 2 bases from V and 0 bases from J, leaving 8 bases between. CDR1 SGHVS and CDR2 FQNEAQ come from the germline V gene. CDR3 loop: CASSLSALAKNIQYF. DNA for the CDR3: TGTGCCAGCAGCTTATCGGCTTTAGCCAAAAACATTCAGTACTTC.

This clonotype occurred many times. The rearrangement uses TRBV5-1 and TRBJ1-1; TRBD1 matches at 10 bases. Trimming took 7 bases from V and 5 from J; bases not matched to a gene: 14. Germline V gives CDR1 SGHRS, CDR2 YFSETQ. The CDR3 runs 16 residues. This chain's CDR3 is CASEKGTGQGGTEAFF. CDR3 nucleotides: TGCGCCAGCGAAAAAGGAACCGGACAGGGGGGGACTGAAGCTTTCTTT.

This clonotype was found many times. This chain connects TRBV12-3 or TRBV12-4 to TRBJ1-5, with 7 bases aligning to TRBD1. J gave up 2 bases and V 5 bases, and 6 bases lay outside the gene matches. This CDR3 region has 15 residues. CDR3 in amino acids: CASSKGALGNQPQHF. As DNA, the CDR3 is TGTGCCAGCAGTAAGGGGGCGCTTGGCAATCAGCCCCAGCATTTT.

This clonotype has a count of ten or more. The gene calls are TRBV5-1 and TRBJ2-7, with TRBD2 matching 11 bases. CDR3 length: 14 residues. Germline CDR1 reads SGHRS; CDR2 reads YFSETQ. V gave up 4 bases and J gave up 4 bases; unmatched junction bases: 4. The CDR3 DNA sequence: TGCGCCAGCAGCCCGACTAGCGGGAATTACGAGCAGTACTTC. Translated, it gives CASSPTSGNYEQYF. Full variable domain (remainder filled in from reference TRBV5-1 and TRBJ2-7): KAGVTQTPRYLIKTRGQQVTLSCSPISGHRSVSWYQQTPGQGLQFLFEYFSETQRNKGNFPGRFSGRQFSNSRSEMNVSTLELGDSALYLCASSPTSGNYEQYFGPGTRLTVT.

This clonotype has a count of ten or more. The DNA for the CDR3 is TGTGCCAGCAGTTTATACCTCCCCCGGGGGGCCACAGATACGCAGTATTTT. Residues: CASSLYLPRGATDTQYF. V usage is TRBV28 and J usage is TRBJ2-3, with a possible D match to TRBD2 (7 bases). This CDR3 is 17 amino acids long. CDR1 and CDR2 from the germline V gene are MDHEN and SYDVKM. Trimming cost V 1 base and J 2 bases, with 16 bases left between them.

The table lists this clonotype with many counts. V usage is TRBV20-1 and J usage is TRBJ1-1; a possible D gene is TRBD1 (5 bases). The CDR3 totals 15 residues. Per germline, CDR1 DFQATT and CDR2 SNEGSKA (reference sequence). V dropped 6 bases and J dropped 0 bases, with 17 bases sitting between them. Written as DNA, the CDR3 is TGCAGTGCCCGAGGTATGGGGGATATGAACACTGAAGCTTTCTTT. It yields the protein CSARGMGDMNTEAFF.

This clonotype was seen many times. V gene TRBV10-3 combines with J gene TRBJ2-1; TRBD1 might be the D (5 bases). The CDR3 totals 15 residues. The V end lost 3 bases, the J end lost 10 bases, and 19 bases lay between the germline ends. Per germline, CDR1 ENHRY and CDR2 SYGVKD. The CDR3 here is CAISEKETAAVEQFF. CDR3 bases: TGTGCCATCAGTGAAAAGGAGACAGCCGCCGTCGAGCAGTTCTTC.

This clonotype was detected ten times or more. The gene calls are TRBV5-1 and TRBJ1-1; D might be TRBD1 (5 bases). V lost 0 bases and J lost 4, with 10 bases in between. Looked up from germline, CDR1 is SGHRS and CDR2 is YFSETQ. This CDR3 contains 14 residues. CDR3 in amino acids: CASSLDPGVTEAFF. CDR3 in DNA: TGCGCCAGCAGCTTGGACCCGGGGGTCACTGAAGCTTTCTTT.

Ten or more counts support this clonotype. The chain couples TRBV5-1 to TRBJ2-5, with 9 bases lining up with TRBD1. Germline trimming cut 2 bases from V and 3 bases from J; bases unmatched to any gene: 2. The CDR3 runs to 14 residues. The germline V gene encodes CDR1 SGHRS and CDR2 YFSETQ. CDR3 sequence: CASSFGQGKETQYF. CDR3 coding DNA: TGCGCCAGCAGCTTTGGACAGGGGAAAGAGACCCAGTACTTC. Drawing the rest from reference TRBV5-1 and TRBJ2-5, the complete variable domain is KAGVTQTPRYLIKTRGQQVTLSCSPISGHRSVSWYQQTPGQGLQFLFEYFSETQRNKGNFPGRFSGRQFSNSRSEMNVSTLELGDSALYLCASSFGQGKETQYFGPGTRLLVL.

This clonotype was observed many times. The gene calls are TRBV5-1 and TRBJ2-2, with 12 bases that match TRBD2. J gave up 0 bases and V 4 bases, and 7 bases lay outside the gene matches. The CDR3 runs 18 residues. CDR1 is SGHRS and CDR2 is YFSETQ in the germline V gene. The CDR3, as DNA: TGCGCCAGCAGCGTGAGACTAGCGGGGGCCTCGAACACCGGGGAGCTGTTTTTT. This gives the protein CASSVRLAGASNTGELFF.

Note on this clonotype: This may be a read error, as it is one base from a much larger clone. The CDR3 DNA is TGTGCCATCAGCCAAAGAGGGGGGTGGGGGGCTGAAGCTTTCTTT. This translates into CAISQRGGWGAEAFF. The chain carries TRBV12-3 or TRBV12-4 and TRBJ1-1; a possible D gene is TRBD1 (6 bases). There are 15 residues in the CDR3. V was trimmed by 10 bases and J by 6 bases, leaving 24 bases between them.

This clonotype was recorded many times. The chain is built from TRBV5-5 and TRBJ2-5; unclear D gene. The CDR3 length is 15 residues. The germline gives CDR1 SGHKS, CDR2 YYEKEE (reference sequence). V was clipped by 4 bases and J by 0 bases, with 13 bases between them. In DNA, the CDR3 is TGTGCCAGCAGCCTGACGTTAGTGTACCAAGAGACCCAGTACTTC. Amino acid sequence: CASSLTLVYQETQYF. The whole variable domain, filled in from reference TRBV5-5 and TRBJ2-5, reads DAGVTQSPTHLIKTRGQQVTLRCSPISGHKSVSWYQQVLGQGPQFIFQYYEKEERGRGNFPDRFSARQFPNYSSELNVNALLLGDSALYLCASSLTLVYQETQYFGPGTRLLVL.

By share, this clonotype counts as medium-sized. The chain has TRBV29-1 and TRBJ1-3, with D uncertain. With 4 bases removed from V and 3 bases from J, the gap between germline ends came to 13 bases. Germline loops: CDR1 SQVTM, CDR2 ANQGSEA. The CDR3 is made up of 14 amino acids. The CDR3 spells CSVGLSGIGNTIYF. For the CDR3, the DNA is TGCAGCGTTGGGCTCTCAGGAATTGGAAACACCATATATTTT.

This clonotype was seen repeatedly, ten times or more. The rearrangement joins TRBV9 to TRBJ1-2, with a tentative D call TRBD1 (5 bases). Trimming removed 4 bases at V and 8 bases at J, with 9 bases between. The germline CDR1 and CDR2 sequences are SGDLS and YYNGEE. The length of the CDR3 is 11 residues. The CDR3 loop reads CASSLQGGYTF. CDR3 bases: TGTGCCAGCAGCCTTCAGGGAGGCTACACCTTC.

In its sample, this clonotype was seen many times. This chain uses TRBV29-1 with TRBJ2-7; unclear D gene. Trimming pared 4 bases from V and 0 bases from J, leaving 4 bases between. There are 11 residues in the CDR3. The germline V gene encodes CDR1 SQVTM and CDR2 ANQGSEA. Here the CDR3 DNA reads TGCAGCGTTGCAGGCTCCTACGAGCAGTACTTC. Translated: CSVAGSYEQYF.

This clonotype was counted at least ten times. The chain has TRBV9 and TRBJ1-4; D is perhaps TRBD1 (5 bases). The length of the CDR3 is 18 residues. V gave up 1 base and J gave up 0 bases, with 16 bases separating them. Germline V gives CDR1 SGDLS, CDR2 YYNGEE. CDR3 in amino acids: CASSVSLLGPTTNEKLFF. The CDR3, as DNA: TGTGCCAGCAGCGTATCACTCTTGGGACCCACAACTAATGAAAAACTGTTTTTT.

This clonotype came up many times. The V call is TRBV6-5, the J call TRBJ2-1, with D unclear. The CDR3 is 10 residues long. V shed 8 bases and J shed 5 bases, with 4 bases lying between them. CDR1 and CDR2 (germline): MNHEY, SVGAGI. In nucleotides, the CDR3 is TGTGCCAGCGGGGACAATGAGCAGTTCTTC. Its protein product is CASGDNEQFF.

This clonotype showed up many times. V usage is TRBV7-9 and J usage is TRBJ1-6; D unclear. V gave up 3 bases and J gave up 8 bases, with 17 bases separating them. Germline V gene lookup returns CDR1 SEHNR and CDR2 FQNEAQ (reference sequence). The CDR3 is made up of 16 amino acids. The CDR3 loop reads CASSFDLGSEDSPLHF. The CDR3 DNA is TGTGCCAGCAGCTTCGATCTCGGGTCCGAAGATTCACCCCTCCACTTT.